Below, 8 T cell receptor beta chains from the same sample are listed, as sequenced in a study of cytomegalovirus exposure and HLA in healthy donors. The PCR employed 60 Vbeta primers together with 13 Jbeta primers. The protocol was immunoSEQ multiplex PCR, while the TCRdb copy is restricted to in-frame clones and leaves out a portion. The sample yields roughly 130,000 clones, around 8.5% seen once. What was sequenced was PBMCs. These receptors all stem from a man in his forties in good health and CMV-seronegative.

This clone was observed a few times. The chain carries TRBV7-2 and TRBJ2-3, with 9 positions matching TRBD2. Trimming cost V 1 base and J 5 bases; bases outside gene matches: 10. This CDR3 comprises 17 residues. The V gene's germline CDR1 is SGHTA and CDR2 FQGNSA. The CDR3 region is CASSLGTSETREDTQYF. DNA for the CDR3: TGTGCCAGCAGCTTAGGGACTAGCGAGACCAGGGAAGATACGCAGTATTTT.

The chain combines TRBV9 with TRBJ2-3; D perhaps matches TRBD1 (5 bases). Trimming removed 3 bases at V and 1 base at J, with 15 bases between. Germline CDR1 is SGDLS and CDR2 is YYNGEE. The CDR3 has 16 residues. The CDR3, as DNA: TGTGCCAGCAGCGCCCAAGTGGGGCAACGCACAGATACGCAGTATTTT. Translated, it gives CASSAQVGQRTDTQYF. The full variable domain, with the rest looked up from reference TRBV9 and TRBJ2-3, is DSGVTQTPKHLITATGQRVTLRCSPRSGDLSVYWYQQSLDQGLQFLIQYYNGEERAKGNILERFSAQQFPDLHSELNLSSLELGDSALYFCASSAQVGQRTDTQYFGPGTRLTVL.

This clone was observed a few times. J is TRBJ2-7 and V is TRBV19; 8 nucleotides line up with TRBD1. The trim removed 6 bases at V and 2 bases at J, leaving 3 bases unmatched. The CDR3 is 13 amino acids. CDR1 is LNHDA, CDR2 SQIVND, per germline (reference sequence). The chain's CDR3 is CASSDRGAYEQYF. The CDR3 bases are TGTGCCAGTAGCGACAGGGGCGCCTACGAGCAGTACTTC.

This clone was seen a handful of times. The chain links TRBV6-5 to TRBJ2-7; TRBD1 might be the D (6 bases). Germline V gene data show CDR1 as MNHEY and CDR2 as SVGAGI. V was cut by 6 bases and J by 3 bases, with 12 bases left in between. The CDR3 runs to 13 residues. The chain's CDR3 is CASSQVQGYEQYF. The CDR3 DNA reads TGTGCCAGCAGCCAGGTACAGGGCTACGAGCAGTACTTC.

This chain joins TRBV2 and TRBJ1-5, with 10 bases aligning to TRBD1. The CDR3 extends over 18 amino acids. V shed 2 bases and J 0 bases; nucleotides not matched to a gene: 7. Germline CDR1 and CDR2: SNHLY and FYNNEI. In DNA form, the CDR3 reads TGTGCCAGCAGTGAAAGGGACAGGGGTCTTTATAGCAATCAGCCCCAGCATTTT. Protein: CASSERDRGLYSNQPQHF.

As for this clone: Mismatch with germline at one junction end may stem from a read error. The chain recombines TRBV6-6 with TRBJ2-5, with a weak D call TRBD2 (5 bases). Germline-derived CDR1 and CDR2 are MNHNY and SVGAGI (reference sequence). The CDR3 is 13 amino acids. CDR3 region: CVSTRPSGETQYF. The CDR3 nucleotides are TGTGTCAGCACCCGGCCCAGCGGAGAGACCCAGTACTTC.

This chain uses TRBV18 with TRBJ1-2; D is perhaps TRBD1 (6 bases). V gave up 0 bases and J gave up 4 bases, with 6 bases separating them. This CDR3 spans 13 amino acids. CDR1 is KGHSH and CDR2 is LQKENI in the germline V gene. The CDR3 DNA is TGTGCCAGCTCACCACCGGGGGCCTATGGCTACACCTTC. Translation: CASSPPGAYGYTF.

This clone came up a few times. The rearrangement links TRBV6-6 to TRBJ2-1; D is unresolved. The CDR3 has 15 amino acids. The germline gives CDR1 MNHNY, CDR2 SVGAGI (reference sequence). With 2 bases removed from V and 5 bases from J, the gap between germline ends came to 13 bases. In DNA form, the CDR3 reads TGTGCCAGCAGTTACGGAACCCAGGCCGACAATGAGCAGTTCTTC. It specifies CASSYGTQADNEQFF.